Below are 8 T cell receptor beta chains sequenced from a single sample in a study of cytomegalovirus exposure and HLA in healthy donors. Sequencing was performed with immunoSEQ multiplex PCR; in TCRdb, only in-frame clones are kept and a portion is missing. The sample lists about 160,000 clones, roughly 84% occurring once. The sequenced material came from PBMCs. The receptors were sampled from a man aged 25-40 years in good health and CMV-seropositive.

A few counts support this clone. The chain links TRBV29-1 to TRBJ1-4; possibly TRBD1 for D (5 bases). Deletions cut 6 bases from V and 4 bases from J, with 12 bases between. Germline-derived CDR1 and CDR2 are SQVTM and ANQGSEA. This CDR3 comprises 13 residues. This CDR3 reads CSVGQGFNEKLFF. In DNA, the CDR3 is TGCAGCGTGGGTCAGGGATTTAATGAAAAACTGTTTTTT.

This clone appeared a few times. This chain links TRBV7-9 with TRBJ2-7, with 9 positions matching TRBD1. The V segment lost 5 bases and the J segment 7 bases; nucleotides outside the gene matches: 6. Looked up from germline, CDR1 is SEHNR and CDR2 is FQNEAQ (reference sequence). The length of the CDR3 is 13 residues. The CDR3 here is CASSIQGAGEQYF. As DNA, the CDR3 is TGTGCCAGCAGCATACAGGGGGCGGGTGAGCAGTACTTC. The full variable domain, rest sourced from reference TRBV7-9 and TRBJ2-7, is DTGVSQNPRHKITKRGQNVTFRCDPISEHNRLYWYRQTLGQGPEFLTYFQNEAQLEKSRLLSDRFSAERPKGSFSTLEIQRTEQGDSAMYLCASSIQGAGEQYFGPGTRLTVT.

This chain joins TRBV27 and TRBJ2-7; 11 nucleotides align to TRBD2. This CDR3 is 15 amino acids long. Per the germline V gene, CDR1 is MNHEY and CDR2 is SMNVEV (reference sequence). With 5 bases clipped from V and 2 bases from J, the junction kept 5 bases outside the gene matches. CDR3 in DNA: TGTGCCAGCAGTCAAAAGACTAGCGGGACCTACGAGCAGTACTTC. Amino acid sequence: CASSQKTSGTYEQYF.

The chain combines TRBV10-3 with TRBJ2-3; D is unclear. This CDR3 contains 13 residues. CDR1 and CDR2 from the germline V gene are ENHRY and SYGVKD. V gave up 2 bases and J gave up 5 bases, with 8 bases separating them. The CDR3 DNA sequence: TGTGCCATCAGTGAGCGACACCTAGATACGCAGTATTTT. Amino acids: CAISERHLDTQYF.

The chain joins TRBV27 to TRBJ2-3, with 7 bases lining up with TRBD2. Germline V gene sequence: CDR1 MNHEY, CDR2 SMNVEV (reference sequence). The CDR3 has 17 amino acids. The V gene end was trimmed by 0 bases and the J gene end by 4 bases; junction bases not matched to a gene: 10. The CDR3 protein is CASSLSAGGRGADTQYF. For the CDR3, the DNA is TGTGCCAGCAGTTTATCGGCTGGTGGGAGGGGTGCAGATACGCAGTATTTT.

The J gene is TRBJ1-5, the V gene TRBV4-3, with unresolved D. V was clipped by 1 base and J by 5 bases, with 9 bases between them. The CDR3 sequence is 14 residues long. Germline CDR1 reads LGHNA; CDR2 reads YSLEER. The DNA for the CDR3 is TGCGCCAGCAGCCAAGGTCAGTACGATCAGCCCCAGCATTTT. As protein: CASSQGQYDQPQHF.

The chain joins TRBV7-9 to TRBJ1-1; D remains unclear. CDR1 SEHNR and CDR2 FQNEAQ come from the germline V gene (reference sequence). The CDR3 runs to 13 residues. V lost 1 base and J 1 base, leaving 4 bases between the germline ends. The CDR3 here is CASSLGENTEAFF. The DNA for the CDR3 is TGTGCCAGCAGCTTAGGAGAGAACACTGAAGCTTTCTTT.

The chain is built from TRBV19 and TRBJ2-1, with D possibly being TRBD1 (6 bases). This CDR3 spans 14 amino acids. The germline V gene encodes CDR1 LNHDA and CDR2 SQIVND (reference sequence). Trimming removed 6 bases at V and 9 bases at J, with 18 bases between. CDR3 nucleotides: TGTGCCAGTAGAGTGACAGGACCAGCCGGTGAGCAGTTCTTC. It yields the protein CASRVTGPAGEQFF.